This T cell receptor (beta chain) comes out of a study of PD-1 blockade in classical Hodgkin lymphoma. Every patient had relapsed following autologous stem cell transplantation, and cohorts differed in brentuximab vedotin exposure. V lost 2 bases and J 6 bases, leaving 10 bases between the germline ends. CDR1 and CDR2 (germline): MDHEN, SYDVKM. This CDR3 comprises 13 residues. Repertoires were generated with immunoSEQ multiplex PCR, while TCRdb's copy carries only in-frame clones and drops some. There are 37,000 or so clones in the sample; around 88% occur only once, and approximately 7.5% lies in the top ten.

This chain uses TRBV28 with TRBJ1-2; unclear D gene. Sequences were derived from peripheral blood mononuclear cells (PBMCs), sampled before the second cycle of nivolumab. This clonotype was obtained from a human donor with classical Hodgkin lymphoma. This chain's CDR3 is CASSLTAKDGYTF. The CDR3 DNA follows: TGTGCCAGCAGTTTAACAGCCAAGGATGGCTACACCTTC.